The rows below give T cell receptor beta chains drawn from one sample of a study of identical twins. In TCRdb, the 5' RACE reads were re-called with MiXCR into one record per CDR3 protein. In the table there are about 810,000 distinct CDR3 sequences, roughly an eighth of which are singletons. In addition, the sample was reused for a study of yellow fever vaccine responses in identical twins.

What was sequenced was PBMCs. These TCRs come from a woman under 30 in good health. Both conserved end residues are part of each CDR3.

v_call	j_call	cdr3_aa
TRBV5-5	TRBJ2-7	CASSNNPGQGYYEQYF
TRBV18	TRBJ2-3	CASSPPGKRSTDTQYF
TRBV27	TRBJ2-1	CASSFHFAGGYNEQFF
TRBV12-3/TRBV12-4	TRBJ1-2	CASSSQGYGGYTF
TRBV12-3/TRBV12-4	TRBJ2-1	CASSLGLAGGRRNEQFF
TRBV5-5	TRBJ1-2	CASSQRGTPWYGYTF
TRBV14	TRBJ2-5	CASSQGGRLEGTQYF
TRBV28	TRBJ2-1	CASTSKGYSNNEQFF
TRBV2	TRBJ2-5	CASSEKETQYF
TRBV5-1	TRBJ2-5	CASSFRGLGETQYF
TRBV4-1	TRBJ2-7	CASSQDQGWVSYEQYF
TRBV15	TRBJ2-3	CATSRDGVRTDTQYF
TRBV5-1	TRBJ1-2	CASSSQVPPNGYTF
TRBV28	TRBJ2-3	CASGEEGLGDTQYF
TRBV10-2	TRBJ2-1	CASSGARGASVYNEQFF
TRBV6-1	TRBJ2-7	CASTNSGTNYEQYF
TRBV20-1	TRBJ1-5	CSAARGRLDQPQHF
TRBV3-1	TRBJ2-1	CASSQGQGMWDEQFF
TRBV12-3/TRBV12-4	TRBJ2-1	CASSGHSSYNEQFF
TRBV13	TRBJ2-3	CASKQTGSTDTQYF
TRBV12-3/TRBV12-4	TRBJ2-1	CASSWQGAEQFF
TRBV7-2	TRBJ2-5	CASSRTGGVETQYF